The 17 T cell receptor beta chains reported below all come from one sample, sequenced in a study of cytomegalovirus exposure and HLA in healthy donors. The primer mix had 60 Vbeta and 13 Jbeta primers. TCRdb keeps only in-frame clones here, not all; method: immunoSEQ multiplex PCR. The table has under 130,000 clones, roughly three quarters seen once. Sequencing was carried out using PBMCs. Receptor source: a male donor in good health and CMV-seronegative.

In regard to this clone: One end of the junction does not line up with germline, which may come from a read error. The V call is TRBV7-8, the J call TRBJ2-6; the match to TRBD1 covers 9 bases. The CDR3 loop spans 14 amino acids. Germline CDR1 is SGHVS and CDR2 is FQNEAQ. For the CDR3, the DNA is TGTGCCAGCAGCTATCGACAGGGGGACAACGTCCTGACTTTC. It encodes CASSYRQGDNVLTF.

V gene TRBV7-2 combines with J gene TRBJ1-2; D may be TRBD1 (6 bases). Trimming removed 3 bases from V and 6 bases from J, with 14 bases in between. Germline V gene sequence: CDR1 SGHTA, CDR2 FQGNSA. CDR3 size: 14 residues. CDR3 protein: CASSLTWEGDGYTF. The CDR3 DNA follows: TGTGCCAGCAGCTTGACGTGGGAGGGGGATGGCTACACCTTC.

This sequence joins TRBV5-1 and TRBJ2-7; D is ambiguous. This CDR3 has 13 amino acids. V was trimmed by 0 bases and J by 11 bases, leaving 15 bases between them. Germline values: CDR1 SGHRS, CDR2 YFSETQ. Here the CDR3 reads CASSLAALDEEYF. In nucleotides, the CDR3 is TGCGCCAGCAGCTTGGCTGCCCTGGATGAGGAGTACTTC.

V gene TRBV7-3 combines with J gene TRBJ2-5, with 8 bases that match TRBD2. Germline-derived CDR1 and CDR2 are SGHTA and FQGTGA. V shed 3 bases and J 2 bases; nucleotides not matched to a gene: 5. The CDR3 runs 15 residues. The DNA for the CDR3 is TGTGCCAGCAGCTTGCTCGGGAGGGGGCAAGAGACCCAGTACTTC. It specifies CASSLLGRGQETQYF.

V usage is TRBV9 and J usage is TRBJ1-1; D is perhaps TRBD1 (6 bases). V lost 3 bases to trimming and J lost 2 bases, with 20 bases between them. This CDR3 has 17 amino acids. Germline-derived CDR1 and CDR2 are SGDLS and YYNGEE. In DNA form, the CDR3 reads TGTGCCAGCAGCGGAGGAGGAGGGGGGGGATTAAACACTGAAGCTTTCTTT. It is translated as CASSGGGGGGLNTEAFF. Full variable domain (rest looked up from reference TRBV9 and TRBJ1-1): DSGVTQTPKHLITATGQRVTLRCSPRSGDLSVYWYQQSLDQGLQFLIQYYNGEERAKGNILERFSAQQFPDLHSELNLSSLELGDSALYFCASSGGGGGGLNTEAFFGQGTRLTVV.

V is TRBV19 and J is TRBJ2-1; the D is unclear. V dropped 7 bases and J dropped 0 bases, with 13 bases sitting between them. The germline gives CDR1 LNHDA, CDR2 SQIVND (reference sequence). The CDR3 spans 15 residues. The DNA for the CDR3 is TGTGCCAGTACCATCGGCCGGAGCTCCTACAATGAGCAGTTCTTC. Amino acids: CASTIGRSSYNEQFF.

This clone was counted a single time. The gene calls are TRBV28 and TRBJ2-7; TRBD2 matches at 9 bases. This CDR3 region has 14 residues. Unmatched junction bases numbered 4, after V lost 2 bases and J lost 5 bases. Germline CDR1 is MDHEN and CDR2 is SYDVKM. The CDR3 coding sequence is TGTGCCAGCAGTTTAGCGGGAGGGGTCAACGAGCAGTACTTC. Protein product: CASSLAGGVNEQYF.

The gene calls are TRBV5-4 and TRBJ2-5, with D tentatively TRBD1 (5 bases). CDR1 is SGHNT and CDR2 is YYREEE in the germline V gene (reference sequence). The CDR3 is made up of 13 amino acids. Trimming removed 2 bases at V and 3 bases at J, with 8 bases between. Written as DNA, the CDR3 is TGTGCCAGCAGCTTACCAGGGAAAGAGACCCAGTACTTC. Its translation is CASSLPGKETQYF.

The chain employs TRBV5-6 and TRBJ1-1; TRBD1 might be the D (6 bases). CDR1 and CDR2 (germline): SGHDT, YYEEEE. The CDR3 contains 17 residues. V lost 0 bases and J 0 bases, leaving 15 bases between the germline ends. CDR3 residues: CASSLGRGVTLNTEAFF. The CDR3 DNA reads TGTGCCAGCAGCTTGGGCAGGGGAGTAACTTTGAACACTGAAGCTTTCTTT.

CDR3: CASSPGTSGGSEQYF. DNA for the CDR3: TGTGCCAGCAGCCCGGGGACTAGCGGGGGGAGCGAGCAGTACTTC. This chain links TRBV5-5 with TRBJ2-7, with 15 nucleotides matching TRBD2. V lost 4 bases, J lost 6 bases, and 5 bases stayed unmatched. The CDR3 loop spans 15 amino acids. The germline CDR1 and CDR2 sequences are SGHKS and YYEKEE (reference sequence).

This chain links TRBV9 with TRBJ2-1; perhaps TRBD2 as D (5 bases). Germline V CDR1 and CDR2: SGDLS, YYNGEE. Trimming took off 0 bases at V and 6 bases at J, with 10 bases between the two ends. This CDR3 contains 14 residues. The CDR3 protein is CASSVEGGGNEQFF. The CDR3 DNA reads TGTGCCAGCAGCGTAGAAGGTGGAGGCAATGAGCAGTTCTTC.

The V and J genes are TRBV7-9 and TRBJ2-1; 8 nucleotides agree with TRBD2. The ends lost 4 bases at V and 6 bases at J; junction bases unmatched: 11. This CDR3 has 16 residues. Germline CDR1 and CDR2: SEHNR and FQNEAQ (reference sequence). DNA for the CDR3: TGTGCCAGCAGCTGGTGGAGCGGGAGAAGAAGCAATGAGCAGTTCTTC. Its translation: CASSWWSGRRSNEQFF.

This clone was observed a single time. This chain connects TRBV28 to TRBJ1-2; D not certain. CDR3 length: 18 residues. V dropped 4 bases and J dropped 4 bases, with 25 bases sitting between them. Germline CDR1 and CDR2: MDHEN and SYDVKM. The CDR3 DNA reads TGTGCCAGCAGTTCAACTAACCCTGGCAGATTAAACCCCTATGGCTACACCTTC. This codes for CASSSTNPGRLNPYGYTF.

This sequence joins TRBV6-1 and TRBJ1-4; D gene unclear. Deletions cut 7 bases from V and 4 bases from J, with 13 bases between. The germline V gene has CDR1 MNHNS and CDR2 SASEGT. This CDR3 comprises 14 residues. As DNA, the CDR3 is TGTGCCAGCAACCGTCGGCGGTTTAATGAAAAACTGTTTTTT. This encodes CASNRRRFNEKLFF.

V and J are TRBV7-2 and TRBJ1-1; tentatively, D is TRBD1 (5 bases). Germline loops: CDR1 SGHTA, CDR2 FQGNSA. The V end was cut by 5 bases, the J end by 5 bases, with 15 bases between. The CDR3 is 14 residues long. CDR3 in amino acids: CASSIRVKGTEAFF. The CDR3 DNA reads TGTGCCAGCAGCATCAGGGTTAAAGGGACTGAAGCTTTCTTT.

The table lists this clone with a count of one. The V call is TRBV7-9, the J call TRBJ2-3, with 11 bases matching TRBD2. Losses at the gene ends were 3 bases for V and 0 bases for J; bases not matched to a gene: 8. Germline CDR1 reads SEHNR; CDR2 reads FQNEAQ (reference sequence). The CDR3 contains 18 residues. CDR3 sequence reads: CASSFGTSGALSTDTQYF. CDR3 nucleotide sequence: TGTGCCAGCAGCTTCGGGACTAGCGGAGCCCTTAGCACAGATACGCAGTATTTT.

The CDR3 reads CASSPGGAGNTEAFF. For the CDR3, the DNA is TGTGCCAGCAGCCCAGGGGGCGCGGGGAACACTGAAGCTTTCTTT. V usage is TRBV7-3 and J usage is TRBJ1-1; 8 nucleotides match TRBD1. Germline CDR1 is SGHTA and CDR2 is FQGTGA. This CDR3 spans 15 amino acids. Trimming removed 5 bases from V and 1 base from J; junction bases left unmatched: 6.